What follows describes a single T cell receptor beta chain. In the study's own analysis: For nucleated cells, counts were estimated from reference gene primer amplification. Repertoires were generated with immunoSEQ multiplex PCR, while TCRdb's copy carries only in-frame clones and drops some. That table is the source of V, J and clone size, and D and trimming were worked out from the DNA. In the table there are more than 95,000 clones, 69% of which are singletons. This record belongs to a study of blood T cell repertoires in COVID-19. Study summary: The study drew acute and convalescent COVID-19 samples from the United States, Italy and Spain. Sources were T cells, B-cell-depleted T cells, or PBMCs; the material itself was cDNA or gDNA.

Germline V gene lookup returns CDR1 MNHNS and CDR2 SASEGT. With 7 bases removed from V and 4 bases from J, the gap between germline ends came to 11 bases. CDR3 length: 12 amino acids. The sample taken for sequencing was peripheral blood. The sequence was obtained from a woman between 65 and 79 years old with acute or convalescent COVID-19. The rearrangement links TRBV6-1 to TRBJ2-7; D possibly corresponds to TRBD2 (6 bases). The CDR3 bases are TGTGCCAGCAATTTCGGGAGTTACGAGCAGTACTTC. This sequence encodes CASNFGSYEQYF.